The rows below give T cell receptor beta chains drawn from one sample of a study of T cell repertoires in ileal Crohn's disease. TCRdb keeps only in-frame clones here, not all; method: immunoSEQ multiplex PCR. The sample lists 4,000 or so clones, around four fifths seen once, with about an eighth in the top ten. The sequencing input was ileal tissue. All receptors derive from an adult with Crohn's disease. Each CDR3 is given without its conserved first and last residue. D genes are given only for firm matches.

cdr3_aa	v_call	j_call	d_call
ASSLDPDRGAF	TRBV5-1	TRBJ1-1	TRBD1
ASSALDRATGYT	TRBV5-1	TRBJ1-2	TRBD1
AWNRQGRDEQY	TRBV30	TRBJ2-7	NA
ASSQGGTEYQPQH	TRBV4-2	TRBJ1-5	TRBD1
AWSDREPGGYT	TRBV30	TRBJ1-2	TRBD1
ASSLRDSPRRSGEQF	TRBV11-2	TRBJ2-1	NA
ASSFGGARDTQY	TRBV7-2	TRBJ2-3	NA
ASSLVLMNTEAF	TRBV5-6	TRBJ1-1	NA
ASSQAMGREQY	TRBV14	TRBJ2-7	NA
ASSLTIHEQY	TRBV5-1	TRBJ2-7	NA
ASSSMWTGDYGYT	TRBV27	TRBJ1-2	TRBD1